This is a list of T cell receptor beta chains from one sample in a study of T cell responses to AZD1222 COVID-19 vaccine. The assay was immunoSEQ multiplex PCR, and TCRdb's table has in-frame clones only and misses some. The sample yields about 84,000 clones, 75% to 90% seen once. Material: peripheral blood, obtained 28 days after the second AZD1222 dose. All receptors derive from an adult who received the AZD1222 COVID-19 vaccine. CDR3s include the opening cysteine and the closing phenylalanine or tryptophan. Each record gives: D gene, J gene, V gene, clone size, CDR3 protein, CDR3 DNA. D genes are given only for firm matches. Clone size is stated in some rows and not others, as once, few, many or a class when expanded.

>NA|TRBJ2-6|TRBV6-2/TRBV6-3|NA
CASSFSAVNSGANVLTF
TGTGCCAGCAGTTTCTCGGCGGTTAATTCTGGGGCCAACGTCCTGACTTTC
>NA|TRBJ1-5|TRBV19|NA
CASSMDKNQPQHF
TGTGCCAGTAGTATGGACAAAAATCAGCCCCAGCATTTT
>TRBD1|TRBJ1-6|TRBV6-6|few
CASSTDRPSPLHF
TGTGCCAGCAGTACGGACAGGCCATCACCCCTCCACTTT
>NA|TRBJ2-6|TRBV11-3|NA
CASSLVSGTGANVLTF
TGTGCCAGCAGCTTAGTGTCAGGGACTGGGGCCAACGTCCTGACTTTC
>NA|TRBJ1-4|TRBV5-1|NA
CASRWGLGSTNEKLFF
TGCGCCAGCAGGTGGGGTCTCGGCTCGACTAATGAAAAACTGTTTTTT
>NA|TRBJ1-2|TRBV5-4|NA
CASGRGADLYGYTF
TGTGCCAGCGGACGGGGTGCAGACCTCTATGGCTACACCTTC
>NA|TRBJ1-6|TRBV2|NA
CASSVSWQASTLHF
TGTGCCAGCAGTGTGAGTTGGCAGGCATCAACCCTCCACTTT
>NA|TRBJ2-6|TRBV19|NA
CASNRPGRASSGANVLTF
TGTGCCAGTAACCGCCCGGGACGGGCTTCGAGTGGGGCCAACGTCCTGACTTTC
>NA|TRBJ1-6|TRBV14|NA
CASSQYQGSPLHF
TGTGCCAGCAGCCAGTATCAGGGGTCACCCCTCCACTTT
>NA|TRBJ1-5|TRBV19|NA
CASSIPQDQPQHF
TGTGCCAGTAGTATTCCCCAGGATCAGCCCCAGCATTTT
>NA|TRBJ2-1|TRBV28|NA
CASSLLSGHGVQFF
TGTGCCAGCAGTTTATTATCCGGCCATGGAGTCCAGTTCTTC
>NA|TRBJ1-1|TRBV4-1|NA
CASSQDRGREEAFF
TGCGCCAGCAGCCAAGATCGAGGGCGGGAAGAAGCTTTCTTT